Sequencing of this T cell receptor beta chain was carried out in a study of blood T cell repertoires in COVID-19. Whole-study context: Donors in the United States, Italy and Spain gave samples during acute or convalescent COVID-19.

The CDR3 has 17 amino acids. Germline loops: CDR1 SGHDT, CDR2 YYEEEE. V lost 2 bases and J lost 4; bases outside the gene matches: 11. Authors' processing steps: Reference gene primer amplification gave nucleated cell count estimates. Clones were read by immunoSEQ multiplex PCR, and TCRdb kept only the in-frame ones, dropping some. V and J calls and clone size follow that table, whereas D and trimming were derived from the DNA. The sample has a few hundred thousand clones; 86% are singletons. The sequenced sample consisted of peripheral blood. This rearrangement joins TRBV5-6 to TRBJ2-5; 10 nucleotides match TRBD2. The sequence came from a man aged 25-45 years who had recovered from COVID-19. The CDR3 region has the DNA TGTGCCAGCAGCTTAGGATGGGGACTAGCGAAAGGAGAGACCCAGTACTTC. Its protein product is CASSLGWGLAKGETQYF.